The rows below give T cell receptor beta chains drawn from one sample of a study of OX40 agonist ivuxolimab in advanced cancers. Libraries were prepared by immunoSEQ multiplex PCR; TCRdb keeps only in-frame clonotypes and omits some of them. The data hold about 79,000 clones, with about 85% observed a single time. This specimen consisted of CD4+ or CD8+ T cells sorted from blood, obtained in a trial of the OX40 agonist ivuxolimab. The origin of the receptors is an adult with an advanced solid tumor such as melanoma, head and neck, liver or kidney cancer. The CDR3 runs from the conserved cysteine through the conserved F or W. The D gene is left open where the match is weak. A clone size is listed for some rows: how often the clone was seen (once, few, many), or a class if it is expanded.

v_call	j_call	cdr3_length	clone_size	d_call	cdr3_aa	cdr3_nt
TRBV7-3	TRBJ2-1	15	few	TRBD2	CASSGSGTTIGEQFF	TGTGCCAGCAGCGGGTCCGGGACTACCATCGGTGAGCAGTTCTTC
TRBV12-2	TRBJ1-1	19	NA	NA	CASRPRLSGGKRYYTEAFF	TGTGCAAGTCGCCCCCGCTTGTCGGGGGGCAAACGTTACTACACTGAAGCTTTCTTT
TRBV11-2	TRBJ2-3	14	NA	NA	CASSPTTGVDTQYF	TGTGCCAGCAGTCCAACGACGGGAGTAGATACGCAGTATTTT
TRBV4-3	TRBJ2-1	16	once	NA	CASSQDWDFAYNEQFF	TGCGCCAGCAGCCAAGATTGGGACTTCGCTTACAATGAGCAGTTCTTC
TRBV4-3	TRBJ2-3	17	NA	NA	CASSQYFSTTSTDTQYF	TGCGCCAGCAGCCAATACTTCAGTACCACTAGCACAGATACGCAGTATTTT
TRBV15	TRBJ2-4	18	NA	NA	CATSRRELRVGPENIQYF	TGTGCCACCAGCAGACGGGAGTTACGAGTGGGACCCGAAAACATTCAGTACTTC
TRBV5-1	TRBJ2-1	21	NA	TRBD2	CASSLEGLASGRHRSSNEQFF	TGCGCCAGCAGCTTGGAGGGGTTGGCTAGCGGGAGGCATCGTTCCTCCAATGAGCAGTTCTTC
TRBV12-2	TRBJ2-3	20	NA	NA	CASRLYTGRFTHRGTDTQYF	TGTGCAAGTCGCTTATATACAGGGCGGTTCACCCACCGTGGCACAGATACGCAGTATTTT
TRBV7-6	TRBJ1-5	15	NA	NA	CASSLASGWDQPQHF	TGTGCCAGCAGCTTAGCGTCGGGGTGGGATCAGCCCCAGCATTTT
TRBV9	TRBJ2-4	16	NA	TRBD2	CASSGGLAVGKNIQYF	TGTGCCAGCAGCGGGGGACTAGCGGTTGGCAAAAACATTCAGTACTTC
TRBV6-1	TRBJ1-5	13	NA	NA	CASSEVGNQPQHF	TGTGCCAGCAGTGAAGTAGGCAATCAGCCCCAGCATTTT
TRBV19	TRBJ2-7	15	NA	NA	CASSMDWLGSYEQYF	TGTGCCAGTAGTATGGATTGGCTGGGAAGCTACGAGCAGTACTTC
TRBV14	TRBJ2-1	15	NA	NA	CASSPGLLNYNEQFF	TGTGCCAGCAGCCCTGGGCTCCTGAACTACAATGAGCAGTTCTTC
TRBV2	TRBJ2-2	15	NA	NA	CASSPFPSVPGELFF	TGTGCCAGCAGCCCTTTCCCTAGCGTTCCCGGGGAGCTGTTTTTT
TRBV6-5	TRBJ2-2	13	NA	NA	CASKSPGAGELFF	TGTGCCAGCAAGTCACCGGGGGCCGGGGAGCTGTTTTTT
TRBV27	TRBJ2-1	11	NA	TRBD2	CTSGRQNEQFF	TGTACAAGCGGGAGGCAAAATGAGCAGTTCTTC
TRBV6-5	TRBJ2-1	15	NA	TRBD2	CASSLLAGGYNEQFF	TGTGCCAGCAGTTTACTAGCGGGAGGGTACAATGAGCAGTTCTTC
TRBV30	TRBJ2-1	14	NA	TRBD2	CACSGTSEYNEQFF	TGTGCCTGTTCCGGGACTAGCGAGTACAATGAGCAGTTCTTC
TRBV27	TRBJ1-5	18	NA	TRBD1	CASSSIQGSYGGDQPQHF	TGTGCCAGCAGTTCCATACAGGGGTCCTATGGGGGCGATCAGCCCCAGCATTTT
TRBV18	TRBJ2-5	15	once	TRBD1	CASSPSQDRGETQYF	TGTGCCAGCTCACCTTCCCAAGACAGGGGGGAGACCCAGTACTTC
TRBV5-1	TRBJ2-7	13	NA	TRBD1	CASSSGTGYEQYF	TGCGCCAGCAGCTCAGGGACAGGCTACGAGCAGTACTTC
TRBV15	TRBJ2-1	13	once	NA	CATSRDSRDEQFF	TGTGCCACCAGCAGAGATTCCCGGGATGAGCAGTTCTTC